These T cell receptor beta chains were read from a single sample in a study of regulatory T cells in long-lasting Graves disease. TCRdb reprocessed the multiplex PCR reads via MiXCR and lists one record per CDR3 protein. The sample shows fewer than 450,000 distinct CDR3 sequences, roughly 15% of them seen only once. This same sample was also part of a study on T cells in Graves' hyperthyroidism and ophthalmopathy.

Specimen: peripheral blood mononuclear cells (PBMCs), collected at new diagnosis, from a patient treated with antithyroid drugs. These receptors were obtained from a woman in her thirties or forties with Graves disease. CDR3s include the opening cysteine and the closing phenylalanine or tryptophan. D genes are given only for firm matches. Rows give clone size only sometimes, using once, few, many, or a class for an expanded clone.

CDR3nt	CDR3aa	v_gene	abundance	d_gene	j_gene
TGTGCCAGCAGTGAAACCACAACTAGCGCGCAGACCCAGTACTTC	CASSETTTSAQTQYF	TRBV2	-	TRBD2	TRBJ2-5
TGCGCCAGCAGCCTACCTCGGCAGGGGGCGAGCGAGCAGTACTTC	CASSLPRQGASEQYF	TRBV5-1	few	TRBD1	TRBJ2-7
TGTGCCAGCAGTTTAGTTGACAGGACGAACACTGAAGCTTTCTTT	CASSLVDRTNTEAFF	TRBV28	many	-	TRBJ1-1
TGTGCCAGCAGTTACGGGACAGGGGACCAGCCCCAGCATTTT	CASSYGTGDQPQHF	TRBV27	many	TRBD1	TRBJ1-5
TGCGCCAGCAGCTTAACGGGAGGGCCTTACGAGCAGTACTTC	CASSLTGGPYEQYF	TRBV5-1	many	TRBD2	TRBJ2-7
TGTGCCAGCTCACCGGGTTTAAGTTCCTACGAGCAGTACTTC	CASSPGLSSYEQYF	TRBV28	many	-	TRBJ2-7
TGTGCCAGCAGTTTAATGGCGGGAGGGCGCGAGCAGTACTTC	CASSLMAGGREQYF	TRBV28	many	TRBD2	TRBJ2-7
TGTGCCAGCAGTTTACCCCCGACTAGCGGGATGGAGACCCAGTACTTC	CASSLPPTSGMETQYF	TRBV27	many	TRBD2	TRBJ2-5
TGTGCCAGCAGTTTCGACAGGGGATACAATCAGCCCCAGCATTTT	CASSFDRGYNQPQHF	TRBV7-2	-	TRBD1	TRBJ1-5
TGCAGTGCTAGAGACGGCGGGAGGGCCGGGAATGAGCAGTTCTTC	CSARDGGRAGNEQFF	TRBV20-1	few	TRBD2	TRBJ2-1
TGTGCCAGCAGCCAAGATCCCAGTGAGCAGTTCTTC	CASSQDPSEQFF	TRBV3-1	many	-	TRBJ2-1
TGTGCCAGCAGAAGTGGACAGGGGGGACAGCCCCAGCATTTT	CASRSGQGGQPQHF	TRBV27	many	TRBD1	TRBJ1-5
TGTGCCAGCAGCTTCGGTTCTAGCGGGAGAAAAAATGAGCAGTTCTTC	CASSFGSSGRKNEQFF	TRBV11-3	once	TRBD2	TRBJ2-1
TGTGCCAGCAGCCTACAGGGGGCGGGTACCGGGGAGCTGTTTTTT	CASSLQGAGTGELFF	TRBV7-2	many	TRBD1	TRBJ2-2
TGTGCCAGCAGCCCGGGACTAGCCTACAATGAGCAGTTCTTC	CASSPGLAYNEQFF	TRBV19	many	TRBD2	TRBJ2-1
TGTGCCAGCAGCCAAGGGACAGGAATACCCTACGAGCAGTACTTC	CASSQGTGIPYEQYF	TRBV12-3/TRBV12-4	many	TRBD1	TRBJ2-7
TGTGCCAGTAGTCCAGGACGGGTATATGGCTACACCTTC	CASSPGRVYGYTF	TRBV19	few	-	TRBJ1-2
TGTGCCAGCAGTCTAATCGGACAGGGGGGTCAAGAGACCCAGTACTTC	CASSLIGQGGQETQYF	TRBV2	many	TRBD1	TRBJ2-5
TGTGCCAGCAGCCCCCCCATTAGGGGGGCTATCACCGGGGAGCTGTTTTTT	CASSPPIRGAITGELFF	TRBV11-3	-	-	TRBJ2-2
TGTGCCAGCAGCGTAGGTCCCGGGTCTGGCGAGCAGTACTTC	CASSVGPGSGEQYF	TRBV9	many	-	TRBJ2-7
TGTGCCAGCAGTCAGGGGACCCATGAAGGCGAGACCCAGTACTTC	CASSQGTHEGETQYF	TRBV2	many	-	TRBJ2-5
TGTGCCAGCTCCCTCGGCCCGGGGGTGAACACCGGGGAGCTGTTTTTT	CASSLGPGVNTGELFF	TRBV11-2	many	-	TRBJ2-2
TGTGCCAGCCGTGATGCGGGAAACACCGGGGAGCTGTTTTTT	CASRDAGNTGELFF	TRBV25-1	few	-	TRBJ2-2
TGTGCCAGTAGGGTCCAGGGCGATTTTGGCACCGGGGAGCTGTTTTTT	CASRVQGDFGTGELFF	TRBV19	-	-	TRBJ2-2
TGCAGCGGGGGGACGTCCTACGAGCAGTACTTC	CSGGTSYEQYF	TRBV29-1	many	-	TRBJ2-7
TGTGCCAGCAGCTCAAGCGGAGCGGGAGGCACAGATACGCAGTATTTT	CASSSSGAGGTDTQYF	TRBV7-3	many	TRBD2	TRBJ2-3
TGTGCCAGCAGCTTAGACACCTCCTACAATGAGCAGTTCTTC	CASSLDTSYNEQFF	TRBV7-9	many	-	TRBJ2-1